The source of this T cell receptor (beta chain) is a study of blood T cell repertoires in COVID-19. The study recruited people aged about 18 to 89 years across approximately 25 US areas. Produced via immunoSEQ multiplex PCR; TCRdb's table is partial and in-frame only. The table records hundreds of thousands of clones, about 86% of them present only once. CDR3 length: 17 residues. The chain has TRBV21-1 and TRBJ2-2; the DNA was not used to check the table's D call, TRBD2. TRBV21-1 is listed as a pseudogene. The TCR sequence derives from a man younger than 45 with acute COVID-19. The sequencing input was PBMCs or T cells enriched from blood (not recorded which). This CDR3 is CASSKPLAAIDTGELFF. The DNA of the CDR3 is TGTGCCAGCAGCAAACCCCTAGCGGCTATTGACACCGGGGAGCTGTTTTTT.